This entry concerns a single T cell receptor (beta chain). This clone's antigen is unknown. Per-nucleotide qualities are absent, and no much larger clonotype sits a single base away. The V and J ends are trimmed by 8 bases and 8 bases, leaving 13 bases between them. The CDR1 and CDR2 encoded by the germline V gene are MDHEN and SYDVKM. Counted from cysteine to phenylalanine, this CDR3 has 12 amino acids. Left in the record is the CDR3 DNA by itself, 36 bases read in frame from the first base. This sample stems from a study of T cells in localized non-small cell lung cancer (dated by TCRdb to 2019 to 2021). Regarding the study in general: The study examined T cell repertoires in hundreds of patients with early-stage NSCLC and compared tumors with uninvolved tumor-adjacent lungs. A mean age of approximately 66 years was recorded for the NSCLC patients, of whom some 130 were male and 95 to 110 were female. The cohort was made up of approximately 250 treatment-naive NSCLC patients whose localized lung tumors had been resected.

General conclusions and limits of the study: The highest T cell clonality was observed in uninvolved tumor-adjacent lung, where clonality exceeded that of tumor, suggesting that antigenic responses were more focused in uninvolved tumor-adjacent lung. Since the design was exploratory, TCR variables were selected using unadjusted p-values with no false-discovery rate correction. A median of roughly 58 of the top 100 tumor clones were detected in paired uninvolved adjacent lung, and 28 of these tumor clones were also found among the top 100 clones of the paired uninvolved adjacent lung. Higher T cell density in blood was associated with longer overall survival, whereas higher clonality in adjacent lung was associated with shorter survival. Because multi-region tumor sequencing was not performed, intratumor heterogeneity could not be ruled out.

At diagnosis, peripheral blood, uninvolved tumor-adjacent lung and tumor were collected and were preserved as a mix of fresh-frozen and FFPE material. For TCR repertoire profiling, blood samples were analyzed as peripheral blood mononuclear cells. TCR beta CDR3 regions were sequenced from DNA using the immunoSEQ Assay. As for how the authors treated the data: T cell density was computed as TCR beta template counts normalized to usable DNA estimated by amplifying housekeeping genes. Richness was estimated with the preseqR package, extrapolating to 400,000 templates for PBMC samples and 120,000 templates for tissue samples. Clonality was calculated as one minus Pielou's evenness. Tissue-enriched TCRs were identified through differential abundance testing performed on productive amino-acid clonotypes, with a minimum total count of 5 and an alpha of 0.1. The Jaccard Index and the Morisita Overlap Index were used to measure how much the repertoires overlapped between compartments. GLIPH clustered TCR beta CDR3s with public tetramer-defined viral CDR3s; viral motifs required at least three viral sequences plus V-gene enrichment. This is the immuneACCESS table as TCRdb keeps it, with only in-frame sequences that have V and J called. A part of the clones is gone; compared with another copy, unresolved V genes explain less than half, and the rest is unexplained. Clonal size and the V and J genes are those of that table, whereas D and trimming came from the DNA. In all, the sample holds about 19,000 clones, and just over 90% of those were seen once. Less than 5% of the sample is in the top ten clones.

Source: peripheral blood, taken before any cancer treatment. The receptor was derived from a male donor aged 60 or over with stage I squamous cell lung carcinoma. This chain joins TRBV28 to TRBJ2-1, with a tentative D gene TRBD1 over 5 matching bases. The CDR3 here reads CASCRLGDEQFF. The DNA sequence is given as TGTGCCAGCTGCAGGTTAGGGGATGAGCAGTTCTTC.